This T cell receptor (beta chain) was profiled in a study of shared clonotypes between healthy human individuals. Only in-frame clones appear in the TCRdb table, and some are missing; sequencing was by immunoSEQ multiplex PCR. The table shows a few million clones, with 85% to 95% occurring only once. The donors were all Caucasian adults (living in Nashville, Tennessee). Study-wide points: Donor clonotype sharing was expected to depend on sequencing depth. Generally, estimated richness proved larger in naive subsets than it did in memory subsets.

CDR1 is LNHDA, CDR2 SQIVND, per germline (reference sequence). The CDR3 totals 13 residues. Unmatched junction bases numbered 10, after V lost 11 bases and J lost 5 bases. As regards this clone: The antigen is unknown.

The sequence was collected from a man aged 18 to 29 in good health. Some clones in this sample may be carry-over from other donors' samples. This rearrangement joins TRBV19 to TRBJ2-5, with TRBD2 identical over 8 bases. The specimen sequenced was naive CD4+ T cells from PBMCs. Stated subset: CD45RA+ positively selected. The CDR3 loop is CAAGGRQLETQYF. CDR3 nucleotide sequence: TGTGCCGCGGGCGGGAGGCAATTGGAGACCCAGTACTTC.